The T cell receptor (beta chain) under discussion was sequenced for a study of radiotherapy plus CTLA-4 blockade in lung cancer. Only in-frame clones appear in the TCRdb table, and some are missing; sequencing was by immunoSEQ multiplex PCR. The table records 90,000 to 100,000 clones, 65% to 85% of them present only once. V was cut by 5 bases and J by 0 bases, with 11 bases left in between. Germline assignment: CDR1 SEHNR and CDR2 FQNEAQ (reference sequence). This CDR3 region has 15 residues. The receptor comes from a human donor with non-small cell lung cancer who had a partial response to radiotherapy plus ipilimumab. Some clones in this sample may be carry-over from other donors' samples. This specimen was peripheral blood, taken from a patient treated with radiotherapy plus ipilimumab. This chain uses TRBV7-9 with TRBJ1-3, with D possibly TRBD1 on 5 matching bases. In DNA, the CDR3 is TGTGCCAGCAGCCCTCGGGGGAGCTCTGGAAACACCATATATTTT. Protein sequence: CASSPRGSSGNTIYF. Full variable domain (missing parts from reference TRBV7-9 and TRBJ1-3): DTGVSQNPRHKITKRGQNVTFRCDPISEHNRLYWYRQTLGQGPEFLTYFQNEAQLEKSRLLSDRFSAERPKGSFSTLEIQRTEQGDSAMYLCASSPRGSSGNTIYFGEGSWLTVV.